A selection of T cell receptor beta chains follows, all from one sample in a study of response to subunit inactivated influenza vaccine. TCRdb processed the RT-PCR reads anew with MiXCR; each CDR3 protein has one entry. The sample has approximately 230,000 distinct CDR3 sequences; 12% are singletons. The input for sequencing was non-naive T cells sorted from PBMCs, taken 14 to 15 days before vaccination. These receptors all come from a man aged 45-65 years who received an inactivated influenza vaccine. Both conserved end residues are part of each CDR3. Each record gives: V gene, CDR3 protein.

>TRBV28
CASKQGEKLFF
>TRBV12-3/TRBV12-4
CASSPSGATNEKLFF
>TRBV27
CASSNGVETQYF
>TRBV27
CASRRTRGFEGSEKLFF
>TRBV6-5
CASSSRDRLYEQYF
>TRBV21-1
CASSTGGSRLSKQETQYF
>TRBV4-3
CASSQDLGLLYEQYF
>TRBV12-3/TRBV12-4
CASSLSRGAKNQPQHF
>TRBV18
CASSPNLDNEQFF
>TRBV7-2
CASSSQGGYLQETQYF
>TRBV4-2
CASSQEVLVQGATQYF
>TRBV7-8
CASNRGLTDTQYF
>TRBV7-2
CASSPRQWGYGYTF
>TRBV6-1
CASVGGIRSPLHF
>TRBV4-3
CASSQAKDTQYF
>TRBV9
CASSVAANSPLHF
>TRBV12-3/TRBV12-4
CASSLGANTGELFF
>TRBV6-6
CATTFGSNQLQHF
>TRBV5-1
CASSFTQGAVYEQYF
>TRBV12-5
CASGLLERTDTQYF
>TRBV14
CASSYRGRMLFGTDTGELFF
>TRBV20-1
CSASRGGDTGELFF
>TRBV24-1
CATSVAGGDIQYF
>TRBV7-2
CASSSASTGVGGYTF
>TRBV4-3
CASSQDFVAGGTGELFF
>TRBV4-2
CASSQSGLAGGPTDTQYF
>TRBV4-2
CASSPRTSGGLLGTDTQYF
>TRBV7-3
CASSVTVPGTQYF
>TRBV7-9
CASSLVFGYNEQFF
>TRBV12-3/TRBV12-4
CASSLGQGSPEQYF
>TRBV20-1
CSARAPIGGYDEQYF